This T cell receptor beta chain was sequenced in a study of T cell repertoires in cytomegalovirus infection. Study information: CMV epitopes used comprised recently identified HLA-C-restricted ones and well-studied HLA-B-restricted ones.

General study points: Identification of carriers of CMV plus the relevant HLA was performed using cumulative public TCR beta family frequency. The ex vivo response was dominated by HLA-C-restricted CMV-specific TCR beta clonotypes.

TCRdb re-analysed the reads in MiXCR, keeping a single row per CDR3 protein. Among 550,000 to 850,000 distinct CDR3 sequences listed, roughly 33% were seen once. This clonotype has a handful of counts. Antigen unknown. CDR1 is LNHDA, CDR2 SQIVND, per germline (reference sequence). The CDR3 length is 14 residues. V lost 4 bases and J lost 5; bases outside the gene matches: 7. The V call is TRBV19, the J call TRBJ2-5; 7 positions agree with TRBD1. Sequences were derived from cultured PBMCs, sampled from culture after CMV antigen stimulation. This TCR was recovered from a human donor in good health (CMV status not recorded). Some clones in this sample may be carry-over from other donors' samples. The CDR3 spells CASSTGQAVETQYF. In DNA, the CDR3 is TGTGCCAGTAGTACCGGACAGGCGGTTGAGACCCAGTACTTC. Looking up the rest from reference TRBV19 and TRBJ2-5 gives the full variable domain: DGGITQSPKYLFRKEGQNVTLSCEQNLNHDAMYWYRQDPGQGLRLIYYSQIVNDFQKGDIAEGYSVSREKKESFPLTVTSAQKNPTAFYLCASSTGQAVETQYFGPGTRLLVL.